This T cell receptor beta chain was found in a study of OX40 agonist ivuxolimab in advanced cancers. The CDR3 has 15 amino acids. Germline-derived CDR1 and CDR2 are SGHNT and YYREEE (reference sequence). Trimming cost V 4 bases and J 4 bases; bases outside gene matches: 5. Data came from immunoSEQ multiplex PCR; TCRdb stores just in-frame clones and leaves some out. The profile shows approximately 66,000 clones, less than 85% of them singletons. The chain is built from TRBV5-4 and TRBJ2-3; TRBD2 agrees at 11 bases. The sequencing here drew on CD4+ or CD8+ T cells sorted from blood, taken in a trial of the OX40 agonist ivuxolimab. This receptor was obtained from an adult with an advanced solid tumor such as melanoma, head and neck, liver or kidney cancer. The CDR3 region is CASSATSGGPDTQYF. The CDR3 DNA is TGTGCCAGCAGCGCTACTAGCGGGGGCCCAGATACGCAGTATTTT. The variable domain in full, with the rest retrieved from reference TRBV5-4 and TRBJ2-3, is ETGVTQSPTHLIKTRGQQVTLRCSSQSGHNTVSWYQQALGQGPQFIFQYYREEENGRGNFPPRFSGLQFPNYSSELNVNALELDDSALYLCASSATSGGPDTQYFGPGTRLTVL.